A selection of T cell receptor beta chains follows, all from one sample in a study of beta chain features in type 1 diabetes. Sequencing used immunoSEQ multiplex PCR; TCRdb keeps in-frame clones, though not all of them. The data contain hundreds of thousands of clones, roughly 13% of them seen just once; the ten biggest clones take up less than 0.025%. The sample comprised naive CD4+ T cells from blood. These receptors all stem from a man aged 18-30 years with type 1 diabetes. CDR3s include the opening cysteine and the closing phenylalanine or tryptophan. The D gene is left open where the match is weak. Where a row states a size, it is once, few, many or the class of an expanded clone; other rows omit it.

TRBV13	-	-	TRBJ1-3	CASSPRTASGNTIYF	TGTGCCAGCAGCCCCCGGACAGCCTCTGGAAACACCATATATTTT
TRBV28	TRBD1	-	TRBJ1-2	CASTPGQGDYGYTF	TGTGCCAGCACCCCGGGACAGGGGGATTATGGCTACACCTTC
TRBV30	-	-	TRBJ1-1	CAWSVLVGQIMNTEAFF	TGTGCCTGGAGTGTACTTGTTGGGCAGATCATGAACACTGAAGCTTTCTTT
TRBV19	TRBD2	-	TRBJ2-2	CASSRLAGAGELFF	TGTGCCAGTAGCAGACTAGCGGGCGCCGGGGAGCTGTTTTTT
TRBV9	-	-	TRBJ1-3	CASSVGGVDGNTIYF	TGTGCCAGCAGCGTAGGGGGAGTTGACGGAAACACCATATATTTT
TRBV7-9	-	few	TRBJ1-4	CASSLGFEKLFF	TGTGCCAGCAGCTTAGGGTTTGAAAAACTGTTTTTT
TRBV2	-	-	TRBJ2-4	CASKRESHIQYF	TGTGCCAGCAAACGGGAATCTCACATTCAGTACTTC
TRBV10-3	TRBD1	-	TRBJ1-5	CAITPGDSEQPQHF	TGTGCCATCACCCCGGGGGACAGCGAGCAGCCCCAGCATTTT
TRBV5-1	-	few	TRBJ1-1	CASSLSGDTEAFF	TGCGCCAGCAGCTTAAGCGGTGACACTGAAGCTTTCTTT
TRBV10-3	TRBD1	-	TRBJ2-2	CAISGTVNTGELFF	TGTGCCATCAGCGGGACAGTGAACACCGGGGAGCTGTTTTTT
TRBV5-1	-	few	TRBJ2-6	CASSTTISGANVLTF	TGCGCCAGCAGCACTACCATCTCTGGGGCCAACGTCCTGACTTTC
TRBV4-1	-	few	TRBJ1-4	CASTPGAVSEKLFF	TGCGCCAGCACTCCCGGAGCGGTGAGCGAAAAACTGTTTTTT
TRBV5-1	-	few	TRBJ2-3	CASSLAAEATTDTQYF	TGCGCCAGCAGCTTGGCCGCGGAGGCGACCACAGATACGCAGTATTTT
TRBV6-1	-	-	TRBJ1-4	CASSEEGWVNEKLFF	TGTGCCAGCAGTGAAGAGGGATGGGTTAATGAAAAACTGTTTTTT
TRBV28	-	-	TRBJ2-3	CASSLDTQYF	TGTGCCAGCAGTTTAGATACGCAGTATTTT
TRBV5-1	-	-	TRBJ2-7	CASSLGQGRSYEQYF	TGCGCCAGCAGCTTGGGGCAGGGAAGGTCCTACGAGCAGTACTTC
TRBV9	-	-	TRBJ2-3	CASSVAISTDTQYF	TGTGCCAGCAGCGTAGCTATTAGCACAGATACGCAGTATTTT
TRBV25-1	-	-	TRBJ2-2	CASSENTGELFF	TGTGCCAGCAGTGAGAACACCGGGGAGCTGTTTTTT
TRBV5-1	TRBD2	few	TRBJ2-5	CASSLVAGKEETQYF	TGCGCCAGCAGCTTGGTAGCGGGAAAGGAAGAGACCCAGTACTTC
TRBV7-9	-	-	TRBJ1-4	CASTSLTNEKLFF	TGTGCCAGCACCTCATTGACTAATGAAAAACTGTTTTTT
TRBV4-2	-	-	TRBJ2-2	CASSQDPTGELFF	TGTGCCAGCAGCCAAGATCCCACCGGGGAGCTGTTTTTT
TRBV5-1	TRBD1	few	TRBJ1-4	CASSSGTENEKLFF	TGCGCCAGCAGCTCCGGGACAGAGAATGAAAAACTGTTTTTT
TRBV7-7	-	few	TRBJ2-5	CASSLLRETQYF	TGTGCCAGCAGCTTATTAAGGGAGACCCAGTACTTC
TRBV6-4	-	few	TRBJ2-1	CASSDGIYNEQFF	TGTGCCAGCAGTGACGGCATATACAATGAGCAGTTCTTC
TRBV7-6	-	-	TRBJ2-2	CASSLTQNTGELFF	TGTGCCAGCAGCTTAACACAGAACACCGGGGAGCTGTTTTTT
TRBV19	-	few	TRBJ1-2	CASSIEGRYYGYTF	TGTGCCAGTAGTATTGAGGGCCGCTACTATGGCTACACCTTC
TRBV28	-	few	TRBJ2-7	CASRDTGYEQYF	TGTGCCAGCAGGGACACAGGCTACGAGCAGTACTTC
TRBV30	TRBD1	few	TRBJ1-5	CAWSRQGDQPQHF	TGTGCCTGGAGCCGACAGGGAGATCAGCCCCAGCATTTT
TRBV10-1	-	few	TRBJ2-4	CASSVETADIQYF	TGCGCCAGCAGCGTCGAAACAGCGGACATTCAGTACTTC
TRBV7-2	-	few	TRBJ2-1	CASSHRPGAAYNEQFF	TGTGCCAGCAGCCACCGACCGGGGGCCGCCTACAATGAGCAGTTCTTC
TRBV28	-	few	TRBJ1-5	CAIQDGNQPQHF	TGTGCCATCCAGGACGGGAATCAGCCCCAGCATTTT
TRBV7-9	-	few	TRBJ2-1	CASSLDYNEQFF	TGTGCCAGCAGCTTAGACTACAATGAGCAGTTCTTC
TRBV30	TRBD1	-	TRBJ1-5	CAWQGAYSNQPQHF	TGTGCCTGGCAGGGGGCTTATAGCAATCAGCCCCAGCATTTT
TRBV25-1	-	few	TRBJ1-2	CASSGTSNYGYTF	TGTGCCAGCAGTGGGACCTCCAACTATGGCTACACCTTC
TRBV7-9	TRBD1	few	TRBJ2-3	CASSAPGTGVTDTQYF	TGTGCCAGCAGCGCCCCCGGGACAGGGGTCACAGATACGCAGTATTTT
TRBV6-5	-	few	TRBJ2-5	CASRLNRALGETQYF	TGTGCCAGCAGACTAAACCGGGCACTAGGGGAGACCCAGTACTTC